This T cell receptor beta chain was retrieved from a study of control samples from healthy donors and cancer patients (dated by TCRdb to 2020 to 2022). A note on this clone: Its antigen is unknown. No much larger clone is present one base from it, and per-base qualities are unavailable.

Library preparation used the immunoSEQ multiplex PCR assay. The immuneACCESS repertoire file appears here via TCRdb, limited to in-frame rearrangements. These files lack a portion of the clones; in checked studies, under half of the deficit traces to unresolved V genes, and the cause of the others is not known. Across this sample there are 150,000 or so clones, with 85% to 95% seen only once. The ten largest clones capture 14% of the sample. V loses 10 bases, J loses 0 bases, and the germline ends lie 16 bases apart. The CDR3 holds 16 amino acids from the cysteine to the phenylalanine. The only DNA kept is the CDR3, 48 bases in frame from the first base. CDR1 and CDR2, looked up from the germline V gene, are SNHLY and FYNNEI.

This TCR came from a man aged 55-75 years with colorectal cancer. The rearranged chain carries TRBV2 and TRBJ2-6, with no confident D gene call. Sequences were obtained from PBMCs. The nucleotide sequence is TGTGCCACCCGTCGGTCCGCCCGCTCTGGGGCCAACGTCCTGACTTTC. Translated, it reads CATRRSARSGANVLTF.